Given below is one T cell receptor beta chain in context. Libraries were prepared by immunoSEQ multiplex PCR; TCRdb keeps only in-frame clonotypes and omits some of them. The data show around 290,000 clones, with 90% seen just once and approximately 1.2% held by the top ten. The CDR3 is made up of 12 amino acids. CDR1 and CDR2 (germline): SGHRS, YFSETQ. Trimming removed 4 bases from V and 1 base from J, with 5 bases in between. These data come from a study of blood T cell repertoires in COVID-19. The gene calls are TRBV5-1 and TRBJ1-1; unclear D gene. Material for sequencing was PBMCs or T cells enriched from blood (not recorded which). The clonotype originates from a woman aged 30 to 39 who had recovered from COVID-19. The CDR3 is CASSGTNTEAFF. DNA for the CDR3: TGCGCCAGCAGCGGCACGAACACTGAAGCTTTCTTT.